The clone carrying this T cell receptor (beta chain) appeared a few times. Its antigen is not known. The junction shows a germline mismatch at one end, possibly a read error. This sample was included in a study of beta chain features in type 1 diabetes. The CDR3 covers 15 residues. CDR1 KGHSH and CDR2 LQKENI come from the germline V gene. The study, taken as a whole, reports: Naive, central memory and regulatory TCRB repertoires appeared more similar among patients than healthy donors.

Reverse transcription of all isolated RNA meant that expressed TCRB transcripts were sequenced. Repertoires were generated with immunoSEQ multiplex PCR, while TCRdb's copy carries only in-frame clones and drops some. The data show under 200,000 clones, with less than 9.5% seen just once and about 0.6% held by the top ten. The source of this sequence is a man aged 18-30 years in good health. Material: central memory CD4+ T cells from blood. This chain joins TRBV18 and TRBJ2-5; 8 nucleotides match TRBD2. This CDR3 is CASSPPLADQETQYF. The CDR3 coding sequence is TGTGCCAGCTCGCCACCACTAGCGGACCAAGAGACCCAGTACTTC.